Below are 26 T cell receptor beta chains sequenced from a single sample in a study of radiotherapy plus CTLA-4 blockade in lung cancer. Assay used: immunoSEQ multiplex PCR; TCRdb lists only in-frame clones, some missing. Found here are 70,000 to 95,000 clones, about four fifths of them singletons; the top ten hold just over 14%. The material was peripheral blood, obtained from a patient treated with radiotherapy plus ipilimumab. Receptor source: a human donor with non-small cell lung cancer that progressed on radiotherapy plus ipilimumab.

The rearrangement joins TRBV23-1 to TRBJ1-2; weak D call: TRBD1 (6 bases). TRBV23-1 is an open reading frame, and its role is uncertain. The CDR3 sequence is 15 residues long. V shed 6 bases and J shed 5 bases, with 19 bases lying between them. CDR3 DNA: TGCGCCAGCAGACTCATGGACGGGACAAATTATGGCTACACCTTC. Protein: CASRLMDGTNYGYTF.

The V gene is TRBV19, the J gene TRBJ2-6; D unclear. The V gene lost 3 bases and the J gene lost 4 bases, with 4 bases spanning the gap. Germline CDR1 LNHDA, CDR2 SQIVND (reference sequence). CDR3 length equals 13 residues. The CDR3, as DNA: TGTGCCAGTAGTATCTCCGGGGCCAACGTCCTGACTTTC. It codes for CASSISGANVLTF.

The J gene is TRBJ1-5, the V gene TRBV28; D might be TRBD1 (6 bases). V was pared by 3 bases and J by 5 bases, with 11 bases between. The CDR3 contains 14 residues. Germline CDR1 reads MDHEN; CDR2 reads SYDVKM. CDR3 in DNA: TGTGCCAGCAGTTTTTTCAGGGGTGATCAGCCCCAGCATTTT. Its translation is CASSFFRGDQPQHF.

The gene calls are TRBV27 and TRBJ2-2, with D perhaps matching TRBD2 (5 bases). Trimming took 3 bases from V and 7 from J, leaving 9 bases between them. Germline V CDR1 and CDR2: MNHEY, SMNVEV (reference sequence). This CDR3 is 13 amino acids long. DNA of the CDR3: TGTGCCAGCAGTTTCGGGGAAATCGGGGAGCTGTTTTTT. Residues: CASSFGEIGELFF.

The CDR3 spells CSTFDSPTQYF. The CDR3 DNA follows: TGCAGTACATTTGACTCTCCTACGCAGTATTTT. The chain links TRBV20-1 to TRBJ2-3, with D hard to call. Germline CDR1 is DFQATT and CDR2 is SNEGSKA (reference sequence). V was pared by 8 bases and J by 8 bases, with 14 bases between. The CDR3 contains 11 residues.

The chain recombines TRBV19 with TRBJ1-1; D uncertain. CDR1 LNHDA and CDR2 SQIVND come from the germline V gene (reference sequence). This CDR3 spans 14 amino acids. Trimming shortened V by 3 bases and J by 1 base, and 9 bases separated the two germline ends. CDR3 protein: CASSMVPGNTEAFF. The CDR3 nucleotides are TGTGCCAGTAGTATGGTCCCTGGGAACACTGAAGCTTTCTTT.

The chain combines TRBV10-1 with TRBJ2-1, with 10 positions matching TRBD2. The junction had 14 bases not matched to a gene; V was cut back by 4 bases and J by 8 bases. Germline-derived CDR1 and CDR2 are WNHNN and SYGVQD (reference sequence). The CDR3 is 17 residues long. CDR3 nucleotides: TGCGCCAGCAGTGGCGCAGCGGGGGGGCCCTTCTTCGATGAGCAGTTCTTC. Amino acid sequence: CASSGAAGGPFFDEQFF.

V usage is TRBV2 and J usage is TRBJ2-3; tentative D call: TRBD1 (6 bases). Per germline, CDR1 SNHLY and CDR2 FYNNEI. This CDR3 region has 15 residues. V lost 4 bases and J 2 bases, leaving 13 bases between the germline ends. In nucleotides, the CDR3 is TGTGCCAGCAGTGCTACAGGGTTATTCACAGATACGCAGTATTTT. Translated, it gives CASSATGLFTDTQYF.

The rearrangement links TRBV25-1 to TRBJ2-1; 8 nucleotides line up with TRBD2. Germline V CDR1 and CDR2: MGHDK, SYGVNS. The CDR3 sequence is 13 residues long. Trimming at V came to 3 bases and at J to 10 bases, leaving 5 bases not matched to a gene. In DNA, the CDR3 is TGTGCCAGCAGTGATTGGGGCGGGAGGGAGCAGTTCTTC. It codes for CASSDWGGREQFF.

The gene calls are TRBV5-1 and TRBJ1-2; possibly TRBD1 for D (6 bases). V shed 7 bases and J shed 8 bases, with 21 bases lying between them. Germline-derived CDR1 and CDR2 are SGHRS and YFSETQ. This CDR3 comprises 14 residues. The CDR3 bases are TGCGCCAGCGGGGACTTTCGGGGGGCTTCCGGCTACACCTTC. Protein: CASGDFRGASGYTF. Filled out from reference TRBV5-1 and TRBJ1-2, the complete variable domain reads KAGVTQTPRYLIKTRGQQVTLSCSPISGHRSVSWYQQTPGQGLQFLFEYFSETQRNKGNFPGRFSGRQFSNSRSEMNVSTLELGDSALYLCASGDFRGASGYTFGSGTRLTVV.

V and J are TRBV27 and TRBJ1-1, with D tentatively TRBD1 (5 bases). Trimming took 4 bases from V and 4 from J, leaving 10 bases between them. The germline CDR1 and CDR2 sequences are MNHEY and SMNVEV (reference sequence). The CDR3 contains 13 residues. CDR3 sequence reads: CASSSFGGTEAFF. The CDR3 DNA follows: TGTGCCAGCAGTTCGTTTGGGGGCACTGAAGCTTTCTTT.

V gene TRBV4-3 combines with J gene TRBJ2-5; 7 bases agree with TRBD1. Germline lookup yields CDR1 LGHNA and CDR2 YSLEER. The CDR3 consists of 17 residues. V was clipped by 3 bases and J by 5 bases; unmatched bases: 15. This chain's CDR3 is CASSQETGAGSWETQYF. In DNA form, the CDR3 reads TGCGCCAGCAGCCAGGAAACAGGGGCCGGCTCTTGGGAGACCCAGTACTTC.

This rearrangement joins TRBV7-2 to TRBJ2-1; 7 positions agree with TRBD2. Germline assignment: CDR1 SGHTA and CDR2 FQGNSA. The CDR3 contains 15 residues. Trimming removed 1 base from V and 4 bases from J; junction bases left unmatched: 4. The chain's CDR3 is CASSLGPSGYNEQFF. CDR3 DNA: TGTGCCAGCAGCTTAGGGCCTAGCGGTTACAATGAGCAGTTCTTC.

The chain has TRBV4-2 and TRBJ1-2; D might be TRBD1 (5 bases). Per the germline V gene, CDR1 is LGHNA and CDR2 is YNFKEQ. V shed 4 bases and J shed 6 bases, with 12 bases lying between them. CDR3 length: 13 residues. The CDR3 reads CASSPGGEDGYTF. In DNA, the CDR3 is TGTGCCAGCAGCCCTGGGGGGGAGGATGGCTACACCTTC.

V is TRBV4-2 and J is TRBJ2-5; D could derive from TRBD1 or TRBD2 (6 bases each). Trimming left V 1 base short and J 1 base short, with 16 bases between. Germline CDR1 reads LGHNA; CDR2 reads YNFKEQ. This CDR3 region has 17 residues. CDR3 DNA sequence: TGTGCCAGCAGCCAAGCTGGGCTAGGGGGGATCCAAGAGACCCAGTACTTC. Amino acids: CASSQAGLGGIQETQYF.

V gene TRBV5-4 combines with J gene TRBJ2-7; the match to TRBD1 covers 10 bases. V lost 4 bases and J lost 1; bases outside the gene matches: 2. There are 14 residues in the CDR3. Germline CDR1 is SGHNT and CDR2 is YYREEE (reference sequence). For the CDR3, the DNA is TGTGCCAGCAGCCAGGGACAGGGGTCCTACGAGCAGTACTTC. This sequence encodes CASSQGQGSYEQYF.

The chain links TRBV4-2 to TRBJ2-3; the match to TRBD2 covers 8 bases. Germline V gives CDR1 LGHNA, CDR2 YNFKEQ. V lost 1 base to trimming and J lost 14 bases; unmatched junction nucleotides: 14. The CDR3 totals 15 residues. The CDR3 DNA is TGTGCCAGCAGCCAAGTTATCAGGCGGGAGGCCGTATCGTATTTT. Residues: CASSQVIRREAVSYF.

In DNA form, the CDR3 reads TGTGCCACCCTACAGGGGATGAACACTGAAGCTTTCTTT. It translates to CATLQGMNTEAFF. The gene calls are TRBV10-3 and TRBJ1-1; TRBD1 agrees at 7 bases. Germline V gene sequence: CDR1 ENHRY, CDR2 SYGVKD. The CDR3 length is 13 residues. The V and J ends lost 10 bases and 0 bases, in that order; junction bases with no gene match: 5.

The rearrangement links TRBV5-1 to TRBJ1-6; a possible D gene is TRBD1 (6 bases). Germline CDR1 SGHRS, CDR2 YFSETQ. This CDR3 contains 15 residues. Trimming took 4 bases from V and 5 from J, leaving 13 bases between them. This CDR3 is CASSAGQINNSPLHF. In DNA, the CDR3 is TGCGCCAGCAGCGCAGGACAGATTAATAATTCACCCCTCCACTTT.

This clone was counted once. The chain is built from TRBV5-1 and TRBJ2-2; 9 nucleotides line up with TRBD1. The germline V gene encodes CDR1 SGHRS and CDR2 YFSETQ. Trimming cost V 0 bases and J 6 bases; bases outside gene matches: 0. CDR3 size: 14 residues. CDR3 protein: CASSLGQGAGELFF. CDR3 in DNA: TGCGCCAGCAGCTTGGGACAGGGGGCCGGGGAGCTGTTTTTT. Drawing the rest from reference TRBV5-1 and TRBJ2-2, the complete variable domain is KAGVTQTPRYLIKTRGQQVTLSCSPISGHRSVSWYQQTPGQGLQFLFEYFSETQRNKGNFPGRFSGRQFSNSRSEMNVSTLELGDSALYLCASSLGQGAGELFFGEGSRLTVL.

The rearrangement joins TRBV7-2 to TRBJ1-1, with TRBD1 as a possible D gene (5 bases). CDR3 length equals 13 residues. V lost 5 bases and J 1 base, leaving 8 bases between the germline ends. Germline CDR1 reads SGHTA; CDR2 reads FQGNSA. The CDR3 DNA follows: TGTGCCAGCAGCGCCCAGGGGAACACTGAAGCTTTCTTT. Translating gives CASSAQGNTEAFF.

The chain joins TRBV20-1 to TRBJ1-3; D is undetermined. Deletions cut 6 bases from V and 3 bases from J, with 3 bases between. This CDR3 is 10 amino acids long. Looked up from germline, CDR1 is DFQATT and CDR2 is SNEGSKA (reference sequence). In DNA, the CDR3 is TGCAGTGCGGGTGGAAACACCATATATTTT. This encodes CSAGGNTIYF.

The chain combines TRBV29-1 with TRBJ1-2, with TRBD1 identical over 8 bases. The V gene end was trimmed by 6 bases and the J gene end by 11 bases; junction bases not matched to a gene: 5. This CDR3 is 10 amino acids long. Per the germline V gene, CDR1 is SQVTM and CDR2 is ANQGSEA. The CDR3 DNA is TGCAGCGTCGCGGACAGGGAGTACACCTTC. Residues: CSVADREYTF.

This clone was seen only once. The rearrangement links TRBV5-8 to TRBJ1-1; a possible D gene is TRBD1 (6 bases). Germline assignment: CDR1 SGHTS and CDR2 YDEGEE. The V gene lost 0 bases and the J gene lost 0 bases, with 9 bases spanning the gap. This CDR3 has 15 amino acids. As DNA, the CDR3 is TGTGCCAGCAGCTTGGCGGGGGGCATGAACACTGAAGCTTTCTTT. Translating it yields CASSLAGGMNTEAFF.

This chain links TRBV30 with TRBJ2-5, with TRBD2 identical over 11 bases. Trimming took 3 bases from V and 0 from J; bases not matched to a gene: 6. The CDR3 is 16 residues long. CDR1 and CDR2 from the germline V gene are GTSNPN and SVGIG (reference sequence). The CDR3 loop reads CAWRLAGAGYQETQYF. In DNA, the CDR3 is TGTGCCTGGAGACTAGCGGGGGCGGGGTACCAAGAGACCCAGTACTTC. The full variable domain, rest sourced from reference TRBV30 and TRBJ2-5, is SQTIHQWPATLVQPVGSPLSLECTVEGTSNPNLYWYRQAAGRGLQLLFYSVGIGQISSEVPQNLSASRPQDRQFILSSKKLLLSDSGFYLCAWRLAGAGYQETQYFGPGTRLLVL.

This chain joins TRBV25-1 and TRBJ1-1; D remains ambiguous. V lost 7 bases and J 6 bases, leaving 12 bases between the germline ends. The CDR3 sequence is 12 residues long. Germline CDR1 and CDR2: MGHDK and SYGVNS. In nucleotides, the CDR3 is TGTGCCAGCAAAGGGTATGTCCCTGAAGCTTTCTTT. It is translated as CASKGYVPEAFF.